This T cell receptor beta chain is drawn from a study of T-cell memory formation after mild COVID-19. TCRdb processed the 5' RACE reads anew with MiXCR; each CDR3 protein has one entry. The sample shows over 300,000 distinct CDR3 sequences, 20% to 25% of them seen only once. Points from the study as a whole: Largely, contracting CD4+ clones fell within CM and EM, and contracting CD8+ clones within EMRA.

This CDR3 is 15 amino acids long. Germline V gene sequence: CDR1 SGDLS, CDR2 YYNGEE. V dropped 2 bases and J dropped 5 bases, with 16 bases sitting between them. In this sample, this clonotype turned up a few times. Its antigen is still unknown. Sample: PBMCs or a T cell subset sorted from them (not recorded which). The J gene is TRBJ2-5, the V gene TRBV9; weak D call: TRBD1 (5 bases). This receptor was taken from a young man who had mild COVID-19 (a few samples of this study predate the infection). Cell type and time point are not known. The CDR3 loop is CASSVWQGLRETQYF. Written as DNA, the CDR3 is TGTGCCAGCAGCGTTTGGCAGGGTCTCCGGGAGACCCAGTACTTC.